These 20 T cell receptor beta chains share one sample of origin, sequenced in a study of neurological immune-mediated disorders. TCRdb called the 5' RACE reads again in MiXCR, with one record for every CDR3 protein. This sample yields approximately 29,000 distinct CDR3 sequences, of which less than 15% are seen a single time; approximately 8% belongs to the top ten. Specimen: PBMCs. Receptor source: a man in his sixties in good health.

This clonotype came up many times. The gene calls are TRBV7-2 and TRBJ2-1, with a weak D call TRBD1 (7 bases). There are 15 residues in the CDR3. The germline CDR1 and CDR2 sequences are SGHTA and FQGNSA. V gave up 5 bases and J gave up 4 bases, with 15 bases separating them. For the CDR3, the DNA is TGTGCCAGCAGCCGCGGGACAGTCGTTTACAATGAGCAGTTCTTC. Encoded protein: CASSRGTVVYNEQFF.

This clonotype was seen repeatedly, ten times or more. The chain links TRBV6-2 or TRBV6-3 to TRBJ2-4, with TRBD1 as a possible D gene (6 bases). Per germline, CDR1 MNHEY and CDR2 SVGEGT. Trimming removed 2 bases at V and 7 bases at J, with 6 bases between. The CDR3 runs 12 residues. DNA of the CDR3: TGTGCCAGCAGTTACAGGGGGAACATTCAGTACTTC. Translating it yields CASSYRGNIQYF.

Ten or more counts support this clonotype. The V gene is TRBV27, the J gene TRBJ2-1, with 12 positions matching TRBD1. This CDR3 is built from 17 residues. V shed 5 bases and J 4 bases; nucleotides not matched to a gene: 9. Germline-derived CDR1 and CDR2 are MNHEY and SMNVEV (reference sequence). CDR3 nucleotide sequence: TGTGCCAGCAGTAGTAGGGACAGGGGGCTTCCTTACAATGAGCAGTTCTTC. Protein product: CASSSRDRGLPYNEQFF.

This clonotype appeared many times. This sequence joins TRBV27 and TRBJ1-6; maybe TRBD1 (5 bases). The V gene's germline CDR1 is MNHEY and CDR2 SMNVEV (reference sequence). The ends were cut back, 2 bases at V and 10 bases at J, with 18 bases in the middle. The CDR3 totals 16 residues. CDR3 amino acids: CASSLNRRGLKSPLHF. CDR3 nucleotides: TGTGCCAGCAGTTTAAACCGACGGGGCTTGAAGTCACCCCTCCACTTT.

The rearrangement joins TRBV12-3 or TRBV12-4 to TRBJ2-1; 10 nucleotides line up with TRBD2. CDR3 length equals 15 residues. J was trimmed by 4 bases and V by 5 bases; bases with no gene match: 5. In DNA form, the CDR3 reads TGTGCCAGCAGTCCGACTAGCGGGCTATACAATGAGCAGTTCTTC. Translation gives CASSPTSGLYNEQFF.

The table lists this clonotype with many counts. The V call is TRBV7-2, the J call TRBJ2-1; a weak D match, TRBD1 (5 bases). V shed 1 base and J shed 3 bases, with 13 bases lying between them. This CDR3 comprises 16 residues. The germline CDR1 and CDR2 sequences are SGHTA and FQGNSA. DNA of the CDR3: TGTGCCAGCAGCTTAGTCTCCGGACACCTCTACAATGAGCAGTTCTTC. Its translation: CASSLVSGHLYNEQFF.

By sample fraction, this clonotype is medium-sized. The chain has TRBV5-1 and TRBJ1-5; TRBD1 might be the D (5 bases). The CDR3 is 15 residues long. V was clipped by 4 bases and J by 7 bases, with 18 bases between them. Per germline, CDR1 SGHRS and CDR2 YFSETQ. CDR3 sequence: CASSPLGGNPQPQHF. The CDR3 DNA reads as TGCGCCAGCAGCCCCCTGGGGGGAAACCCCCAGCCCCAGCATTTT.

This clonotype showed up many times. The chain has TRBV29-1 and TRBJ2-5, with 10 bases identical to TRBD1. Germline assignment: CDR1 SQVTM and CDR2 ANQGSEA. V lost 6 bases to trimming and J lost 5 bases; unmatched junction nucleotides: 6. The CDR3 covers 13 residues. CDR3 nucleotides: TGCAGCGTACGACAGGGGGCACGGGAGACCCAGTACTTC. This encodes CSVRQGARETQYF.

This clonotype occurred many times. The chain has TRBV6-2 or TRBV6-3 and TRBJ2-7; TRBD1 agrees at 7 bases. This CDR3 contains 13 residues. The V segment lost 6 bases and the J segment 2 bases; nucleotides outside the gene matches: 4. CDR1 MNHEY and CDR2 SVGEGT come from the germline V gene. DNA of the CDR3: TGTGCCAGCAGGGGACAGATTACCTACGAGCAGTACTTC. Translation gives CASRGQITYEQYF.

This clonotype was seen repeatedly, ten times or more. The chain uses TRBV27 and TRBJ2-7; D call uncertain. The CDR3 extends over 14 amino acids. Germline loops: CDR1 MNHEY, CDR2 SMNVEV (reference sequence). V lost 5 bases, J lost 3 bases, and 14 bases lay in between. The CDR3 region is CASSGDGELYEQYF. As DNA, the CDR3 is TGTGCCAGCAGTGGAGATGGGGAACTCTACGAGCAGTACTTC.

This clonotype was detected many times. The J gene is TRBJ2-7, the V gene TRBV20-1; D might be TRBD1 (5 bases). The V end lost 3 bases, the J end lost 4 bases, and 13 bases lay between the germline ends. This CDR3 has 13 residues. From germline, CDR1 is DFQATT and CDR2 SNEGSKA (reference sequence). Here the CDR3 DNA reads TGCAGTGCTAGCAGCAGGGTTGCGTACGAGCAGTACTTC. Protein: CSASSRVAYEQYF.

This clonotype showed up many times. CDR3 in amino acids: CASSRRGGDGELFF. The CDR3 DNA follows: TGTGCCAGCAGTCGGAGAGGGGGCGACGGGGAGCTGTTTTTT. The V and J genes are TRBV6-1 and TRBJ2-2; 7 nucleotides align to TRBD1. After removal of 5 bases from V and 7 bases from J, the junction contained 7 bases not matched to a gene. Germline V gene data show CDR1 as MNHNS and CDR2 as SASEGT. The CDR3 length is 14 residues.

This clonotype has ten or more counts. The V and J genes are TRBV12-3 or TRBV12-4 and TRBJ1-2, with D possibly being TRBD1 (5 bases). V was cut by 3 bases and J by 2 bases, with 10 bases left in between. CDR3 length: 14 residues. CDR3 nucleotides: TGTGCCAGCAGTTTGGACATCCTAAACTATGGCTACACCTTC. It translates to CASSLDILNYGYTF.

This clonotype is categorized as medium-sized. The V gene is TRBV15, the J gene TRBJ2-7; either TRBD1 or TRBD2 may fit D (5 bases each). CDR1 is LNHNV and CDR2 is YYDKDF in the germline V gene (reference sequence). CDR3 length: 13 residues. V lost 5 bases, J lost 4 bases, and 12 bases lay in between. CDR3 nucleotides: TGTGCCACCAGCGTAACAGAGGGGTACGAGCAGTACTTC. Its protein product is CATSVTEGYEQYF.

This clonotype was observed many times. The chain links TRBV7-9 to TRBJ2-1, with D tentatively TRBD2 (5 bases). The germline V and J ends were trimmed by 6 bases and 8 bases, with 17 bases remaining between them. In germline, CDR1 is SEHNR, CDR2 FQNEAQ (reference sequence). The CDR3 spans 14 residues. The CDR3 sequence: CASSSGFSGDEQFF. The CDR3 DNA follows: TGTGCCAGCAGTTCGGGATTTAGTGGGGATGAGCAGTTCTTC.

The gene calls are TRBV20-1 and TRBJ2-3; 10 positions agree with TRBD2. V was pared by 2 bases and J by 3 bases, with 5 bases of the junction left unmatched. CDR3 length equals 15 residues. Germline assignment: CDR1 DFQATT and CDR2 SNEGSKA (reference sequence). CDR3 DNA sequence: TGCAGTGCTAGACTAGCGGGGGCTTCTACAGATACGCAGTATTTT. Translation gives CSARLAGASTDTQYF.

This clonotype was observed a handful of times. Here the CDR3 reads CASSNDRGANEQFF. DNA for the CDR3: TGTGCCAGCAGTAACGACAGGGGAGCCAATGAGCAGTTCTTC. The chain carries TRBV12-3 or TRBV12-4 and TRBJ2-1; 8 nucleotides align to TRBD1. Germline trimming cut 5 bases from V and 6 bases from J; bases unmatched to any gene: 6. The CDR3 has 14 residues.

The V call is TRBV4-3, the J call TRBJ2-7; 10 bases match TRBD2. The junction had 6 bases not matched to a gene; V was cut back by 2 bases and J by 5 bases. The length of the CDR3 is 15 residues. Germline V lookup: CDR1 LGHNA, CDR2 YSLEER. The CDR3 here is CASSQPGTSVHEQYF. The CDR3, as DNA: TGCGCCAGCAGCCAACCCGGGACTAGCGTCCACGAGCAGTACTTC.

This clonotype is deemed medium-sized. The chain is built from TRBV24-1 and TRBJ2-1; 10 bases match TRBD2. Germline values: CDR1 KGHDR, CDR2 SFDVKD. CDR3 length: 16 amino acids. Trimming removed 6 bases from V and 1 base from J; junction bases left unmatched: 5. CDR3 in DNA: TGTGCCACCAGTACCGGAGCGGGAGGGTCCTACAATGAGCAGTTCTTC. Protein sequence: CATSTGAGGSYNEQFF.

This clonotype was counted a few times. The chain recombines TRBV10-3 with TRBJ2-4; TRBD2 matches 12 bases. V shed 6 bases, J shed 1 base, and the junction held 19 bases outside the gene matches. CDR1 ENHRY and CDR2 SYGVKD come from the germline V gene. This CDR3 is 21 amino acids long. DNA for the CDR3: TGTGCCATCAGCCCCTCCCTCCTAGCGGGAGGGCCCAGCGTCGCCAAAAACATTCAGTACTTC. It yields the protein CAISPSLLAGGPSVAKNIQYF.